A single count supports the clone carrying this T cell receptor beta chain. Germline loops: CDR1 MNHEY, CDR2 SMNVEV (reference sequence). The CDR3 spans 14 residues. V lost 6 bases and J lost 2; bases outside the gene matches: 4. The record originates from a study of CD8 T cells in Susac syndrome. Random-hexamer reverse transcription was applied to roughly 0.5 to 1 ug RNA. TCRdb recomputed calls from the immunoSEQ multiplex PCR reads with MiXCR, one row per CDR3 protein. The data contain approximately 220,000 distinct CDR3 sequences, more than 85% of them seen just once; the ten biggest clones take up about 0.08%.

The chain uses TRBV27 and TRBJ2-5, with 9 nucleotides matching TRBD2. This sequence was found in a human donor with multiple sclerosis. What was sequenced was CD4+ T cells from PBMCs. The CDR3 region has the DNA TGTGCCAGCAGGGGGCTAGCGGGGCAAGAGACCCAGTACTTC. It is translated as CASRGLAGQETQYF.